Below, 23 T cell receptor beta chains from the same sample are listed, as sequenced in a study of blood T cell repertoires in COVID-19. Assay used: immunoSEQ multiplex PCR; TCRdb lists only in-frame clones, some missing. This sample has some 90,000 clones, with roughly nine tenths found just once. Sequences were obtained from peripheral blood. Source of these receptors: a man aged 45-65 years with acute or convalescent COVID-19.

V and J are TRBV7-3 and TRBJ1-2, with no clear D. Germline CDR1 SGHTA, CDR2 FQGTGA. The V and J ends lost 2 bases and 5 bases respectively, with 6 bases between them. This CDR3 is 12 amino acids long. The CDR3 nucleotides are TGTGCCAGCAGCTTAGGAGGATATGGCTACACCTTC. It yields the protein CASSLGGYGYTF.

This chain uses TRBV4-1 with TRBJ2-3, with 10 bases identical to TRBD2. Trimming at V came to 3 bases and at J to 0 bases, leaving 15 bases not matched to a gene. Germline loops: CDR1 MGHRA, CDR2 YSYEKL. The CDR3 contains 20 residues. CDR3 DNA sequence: TGCGCCAGCAGCCACCCCAGGCTAGCGGGGGAGTATCAAAGCACAGATACGCAGTATTTT. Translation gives CASSHPRLAGEYQSTDTQYF.

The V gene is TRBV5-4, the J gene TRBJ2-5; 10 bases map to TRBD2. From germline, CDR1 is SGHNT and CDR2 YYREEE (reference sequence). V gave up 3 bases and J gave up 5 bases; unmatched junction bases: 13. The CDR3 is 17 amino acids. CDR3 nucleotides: TGTGCCAGCAGCTCGGGCGCTAGCGGGGGATCGGGGGAGACCCAGTACTTC. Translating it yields CASSSGASGGSGETQYF.

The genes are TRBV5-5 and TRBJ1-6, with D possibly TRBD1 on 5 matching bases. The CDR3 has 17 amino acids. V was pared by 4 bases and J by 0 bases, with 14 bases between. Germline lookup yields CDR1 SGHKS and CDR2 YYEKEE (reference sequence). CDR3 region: CASSPGLQDSYNSPLHF. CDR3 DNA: TGTGCCAGCAGCCCGGGACTCCAGGACTCCTATAATTCACCCCTCCACTTT.

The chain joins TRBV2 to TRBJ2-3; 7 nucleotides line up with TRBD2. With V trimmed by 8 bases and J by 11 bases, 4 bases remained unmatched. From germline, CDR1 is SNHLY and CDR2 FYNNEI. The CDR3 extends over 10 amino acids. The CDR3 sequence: CASGTTMQYF. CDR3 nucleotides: TGTGCCAGCGGGACTACCATGCAGTATTTT.

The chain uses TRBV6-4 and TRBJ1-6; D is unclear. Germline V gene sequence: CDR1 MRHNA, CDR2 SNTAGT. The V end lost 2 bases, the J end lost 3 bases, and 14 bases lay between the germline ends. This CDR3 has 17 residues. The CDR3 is CASSDGGLGDYNSPLHF. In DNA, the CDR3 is TGTGCCAGCAGTGACGGAGGGTTGGGCGACTATAATTCACCCCTCCACTTT.

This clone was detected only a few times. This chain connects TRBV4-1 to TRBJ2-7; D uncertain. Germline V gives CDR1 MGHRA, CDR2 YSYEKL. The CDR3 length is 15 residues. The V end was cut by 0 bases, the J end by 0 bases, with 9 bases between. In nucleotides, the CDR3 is TGCGCCAGCAGCCAAGAGCCGGGTCCCTCCTACGAGCAGTACTTC. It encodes CASSQEPGPSYEQYF.

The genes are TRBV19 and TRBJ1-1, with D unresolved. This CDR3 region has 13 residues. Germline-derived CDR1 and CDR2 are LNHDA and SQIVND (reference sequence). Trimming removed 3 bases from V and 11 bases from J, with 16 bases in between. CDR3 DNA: TGTGCCAGTAGTATTGTCCTCGGGAGTGTGGCTTTCTTT. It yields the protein CASSIVLGSVAFF.

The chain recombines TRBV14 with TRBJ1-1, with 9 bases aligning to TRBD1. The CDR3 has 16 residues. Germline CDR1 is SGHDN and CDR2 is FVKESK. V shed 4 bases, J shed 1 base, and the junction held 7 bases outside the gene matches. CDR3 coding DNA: TGTGCCAGCAGCCCAACACCGGGACAGGGGAACACTGAAGCTTTCTTT. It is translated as CASSPTPGQGNTEAFF.

CDR3 in amino acids: CASSLRDSNTYGYTF. The CDR3 nucleotides read TGTGCCAGCAGCCTAAGGGACAGCAATACCTATGGCTACACCTTC. The chain is built from TRBV5-5 and TRBJ1-2, with 7 positions matching TRBD1. V lost 4 bases and J lost 4; bases outside the gene matches: 10. Per germline, CDR1 SGHKS and CDR2 YYEKEE (reference sequence). This CDR3 is built from 15 residues.

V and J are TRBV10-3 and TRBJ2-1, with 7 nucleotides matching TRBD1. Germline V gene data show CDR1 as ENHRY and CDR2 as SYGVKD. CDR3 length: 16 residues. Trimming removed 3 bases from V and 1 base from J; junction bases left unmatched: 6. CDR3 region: CAISDPLGQSYNEQFF. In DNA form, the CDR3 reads TGTGCCATCAGTGACCCCCTGGGACAGTCCTACAATGAGCAGTTCTTC.

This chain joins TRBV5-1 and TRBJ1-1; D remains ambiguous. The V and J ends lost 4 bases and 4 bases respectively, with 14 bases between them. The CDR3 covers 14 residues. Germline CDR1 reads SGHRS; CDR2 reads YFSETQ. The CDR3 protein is CASSPYSAGTEAFF. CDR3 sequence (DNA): TGCGCCAGCAGCCCGTACAGTGCTGGCACTGAAGCTTTCTTT.

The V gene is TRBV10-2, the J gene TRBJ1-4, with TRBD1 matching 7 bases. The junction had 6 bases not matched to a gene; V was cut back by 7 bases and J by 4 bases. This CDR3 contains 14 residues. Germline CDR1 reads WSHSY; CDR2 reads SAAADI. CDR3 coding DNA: TGCGCCAGCAAGATAGGACAGGTTAATGAAAAACTGTTTTTT. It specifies CASKIGQVNEKLFF.

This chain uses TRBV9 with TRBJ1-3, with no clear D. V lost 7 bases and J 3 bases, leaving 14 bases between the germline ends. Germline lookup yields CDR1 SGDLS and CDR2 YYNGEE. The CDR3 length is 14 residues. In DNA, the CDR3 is TGTGCCAGCCGATCGGAGAGGAGTGGAAACACCATATATTTT. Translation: CASRSERSGNTIYF.

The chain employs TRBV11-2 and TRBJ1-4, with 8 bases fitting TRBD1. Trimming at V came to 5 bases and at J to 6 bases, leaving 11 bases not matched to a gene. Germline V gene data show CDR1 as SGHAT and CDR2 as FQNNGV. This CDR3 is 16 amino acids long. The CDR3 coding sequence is TGTGCCAGCAGCCCCCGGACAGGGTTGCAATATGAAAAACTGTTTTTT. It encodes CASSPRTGLQYEKLFF.

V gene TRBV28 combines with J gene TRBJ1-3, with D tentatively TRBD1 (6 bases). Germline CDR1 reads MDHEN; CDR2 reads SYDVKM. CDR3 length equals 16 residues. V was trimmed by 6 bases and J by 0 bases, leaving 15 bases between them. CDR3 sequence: CASSTYRGISGNTIYF. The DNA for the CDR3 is TGTGCCAGCAGCACTTATAGGGGGATCTCTGGAAACACCATATATTTT.

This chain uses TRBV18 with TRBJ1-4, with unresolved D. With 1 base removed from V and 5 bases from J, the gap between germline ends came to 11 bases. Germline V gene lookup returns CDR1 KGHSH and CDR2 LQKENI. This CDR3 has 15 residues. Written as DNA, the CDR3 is TGTGCCAGCTCACCACTCCAGACTCAGAATGAAAAACTGTTTTTT. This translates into CASSPLQTQNEKLFF.

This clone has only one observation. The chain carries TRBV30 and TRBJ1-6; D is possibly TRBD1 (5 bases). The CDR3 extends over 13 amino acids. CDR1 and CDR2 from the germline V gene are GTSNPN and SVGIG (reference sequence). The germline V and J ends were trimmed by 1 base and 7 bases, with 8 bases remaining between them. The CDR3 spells CAWSEQVNSPLHF. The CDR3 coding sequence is TGTGCCTGGAGTGAACAGGTCAATTCACCCCTCCACTTT.

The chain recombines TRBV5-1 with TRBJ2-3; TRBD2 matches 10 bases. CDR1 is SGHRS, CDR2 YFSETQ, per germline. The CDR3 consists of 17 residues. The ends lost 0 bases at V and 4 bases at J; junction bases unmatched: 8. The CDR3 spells CASSLGLAGAGADTQYF. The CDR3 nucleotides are TGCGCCAGCAGCTTGGGGCTAGCGGGGGCCGGGGCAGATACGCAGTATTTT.

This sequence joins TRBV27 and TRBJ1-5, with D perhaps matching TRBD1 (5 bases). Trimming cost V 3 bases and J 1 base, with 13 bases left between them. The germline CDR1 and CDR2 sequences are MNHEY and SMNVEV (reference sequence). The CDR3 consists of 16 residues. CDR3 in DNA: TGTGCCAGCAGTTTGGTTCAGGGAGGAAGCAATCAGCCCCAGCATTTT. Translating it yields CASSLVQGGSNQPQHF.

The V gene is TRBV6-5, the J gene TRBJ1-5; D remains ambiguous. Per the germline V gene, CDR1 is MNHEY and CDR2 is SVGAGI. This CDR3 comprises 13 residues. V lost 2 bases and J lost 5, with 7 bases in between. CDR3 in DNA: TGTGCCAGCAGTTACCGGGAGGATCAGCCCCAGCATTTT. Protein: CASSYREDQPQHF.

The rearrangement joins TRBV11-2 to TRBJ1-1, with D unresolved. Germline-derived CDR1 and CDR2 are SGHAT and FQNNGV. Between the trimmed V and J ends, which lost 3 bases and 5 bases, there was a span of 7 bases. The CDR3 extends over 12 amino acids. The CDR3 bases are TGTGCCAGCAGCTTTACTGAGACTGAAGCTTTCTTT. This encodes CASSFTETEAFF.

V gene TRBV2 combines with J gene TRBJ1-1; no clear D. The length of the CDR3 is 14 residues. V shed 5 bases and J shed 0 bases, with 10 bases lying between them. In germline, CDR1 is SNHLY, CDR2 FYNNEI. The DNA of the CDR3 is TGTGCCAGCAGTTTTGGCAACATGAACACTGAAGCTTTCTTT. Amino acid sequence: CASSFGNMNTEAFF.